This passage covers 3 T cell receptor beta chains from one sample sequenced in a study of blood T cell repertoires in COVID-19. Here immunoSEQ multiplex PCR was the method, and the copy in TCRdb shows in-frame clones only, minus some. The sample includes approximately 130,000 clones, around four fifths seen only once; the top ten take 9.5% to 15%. Sequenced: peripheral blood. The receptors come from a human donor in a cohort sampled during active COVID-19.

The V call is TRBV5-4, the J call TRBJ2-3; 7 bases align to TRBD2. The length of the CDR3 is 17 residues. The germline V gene has CDR1 SGHNT and CDR2 YYREEE (reference sequence). The V segment lost 2 bases and the J segment 3 bases; nucleotides outside the gene matches: 12. The DNA for the CDR3 is TGTGCCAGCAGCTTCATAGGACTAGGGCCTAGGACAGATACGCAGTATTTT. This encodes CASSFIGLGPRTDTQYF.

This chain uses TRBV7-6 with TRBJ1-3; 8 bases agree with TRBD1. Germline V gene lookup returns CDR1 SGHVS and CDR2 FNYEAQ. Trimming cost V 6 bases and J 2 bases; bases outside gene matches: 6. CDR3 length equals 15 residues. The CDR3 DNA reads TGTGCCAGCAGTTCTGCACAGGGGGCTGGAAACACCATATATTTT. Residues: CASSSAQGAGNTIYF.

This chain joins TRBV11-2 and TRBJ1-1; a possible D gene is TRBD1 (6 bases). This CDR3 has 14 amino acids. V was clipped by 11 bases and J by 0 bases, with 16 bases between them. Germline CDR1 is SGHAT and CDR2 is FQNNGV. The CDR3 DNA follows: TGTGCCTCCCAGGGGTGGGGGATGAACACTGAAGCTTTCTTT. This encodes CASQGWGMNTEAFF.